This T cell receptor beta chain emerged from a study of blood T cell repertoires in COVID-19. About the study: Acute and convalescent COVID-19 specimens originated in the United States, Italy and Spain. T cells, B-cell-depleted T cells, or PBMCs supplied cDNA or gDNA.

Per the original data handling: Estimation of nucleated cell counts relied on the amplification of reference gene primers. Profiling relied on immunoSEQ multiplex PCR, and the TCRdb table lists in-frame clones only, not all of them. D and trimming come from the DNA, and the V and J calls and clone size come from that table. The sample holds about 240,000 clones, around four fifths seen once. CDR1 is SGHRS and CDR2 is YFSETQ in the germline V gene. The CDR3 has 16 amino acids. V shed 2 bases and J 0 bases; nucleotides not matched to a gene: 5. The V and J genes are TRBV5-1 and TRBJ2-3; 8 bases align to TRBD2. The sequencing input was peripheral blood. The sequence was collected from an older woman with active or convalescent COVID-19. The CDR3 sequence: CASSFSGGHSTDTQYF. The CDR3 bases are TGCGCCAGCAGCTTTTCGGGGGGGCATAGCACAGATACGCAGTATTTT.